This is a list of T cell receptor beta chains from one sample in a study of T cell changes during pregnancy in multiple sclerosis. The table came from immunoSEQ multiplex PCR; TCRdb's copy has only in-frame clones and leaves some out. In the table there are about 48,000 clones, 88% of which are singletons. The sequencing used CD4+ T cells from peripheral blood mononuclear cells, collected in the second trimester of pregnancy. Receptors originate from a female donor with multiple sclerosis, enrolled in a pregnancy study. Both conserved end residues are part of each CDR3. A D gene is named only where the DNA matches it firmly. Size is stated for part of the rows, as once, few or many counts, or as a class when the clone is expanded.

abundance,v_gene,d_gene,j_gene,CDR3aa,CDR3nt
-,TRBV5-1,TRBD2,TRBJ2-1,CASRFVLAGDHNEQFF,TGCGCCAGCAGATTCGTCCTAGCGGGAGATCACAATGAGCAGTTCTTC
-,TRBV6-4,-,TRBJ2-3,CASSDSIGSDTQYF,TGTGCCAGCAGTGACTCGATCGGTTCAGATACGCAGTATTTT
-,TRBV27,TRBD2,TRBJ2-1,CASRPGTSVSGEQFF,TGTGCCAGCAGACCGGGGACTAGCGTGTCAGGTGAGCAGTTCTTC
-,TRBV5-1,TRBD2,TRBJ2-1,CASSLVPGLAGNEQFF,TGCGCCAGCAGCTTGGTTCCGGGACTAGCGGGCAATGAGCAGTTCTTC
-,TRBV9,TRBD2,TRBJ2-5,CASSVGAGTSGSQETQYF,TGTGCCAGCAGCGTAGGTGCCGGGACTAGCGGGAGCCAAGAGACCCAGTACTTC
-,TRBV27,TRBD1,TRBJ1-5,CASSLFGLGQGAQPQHF,TGTGCCAGCAGTTTATTCGGGCTGGGACAGGGGGCCCAGCCCCAGCATTTT
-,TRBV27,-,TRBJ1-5,CASRGGGAYNQPQHF,TGTGCCAGCAGAGGGGGGGGAGCTTACAATCAGCCCCAGCATTTT
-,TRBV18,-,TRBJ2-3,CASSPAGATDTQYF,TGTGCCAGCTCACCGGCGGGGGCCACAGATACGCAGTATTTT
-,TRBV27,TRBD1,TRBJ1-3,CASSSGQVSSGNTIYF,TGTGCCAGCAGTTCCGGACAGGTCAGCTCTGGAAACACCATATATTTT
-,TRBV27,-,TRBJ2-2,CASSLFGSTGGELFF,TGTGCCAGCAGTTTATTCGGGAGCACGGGCGGGGAGCTGTTTTTT
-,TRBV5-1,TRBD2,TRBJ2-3,CASSHLLAGGVTSTDTQYF,TGCGCCAGCAGCCACTTACTAGCGGGAGGGGTGACTAGCACAGATACGCAGTATTTT
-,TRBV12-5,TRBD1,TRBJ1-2,CASGTGGSTDGYTF,TGTGCTAGTGGTACAGGGGGCAGTACTGATGGCTACACCTTC
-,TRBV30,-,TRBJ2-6,CAWNEDGANVLTF,TGTGCCTGGAACGAGGATGGGGCCAACGTCCTGACTTTC
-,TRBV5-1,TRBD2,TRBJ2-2,CASSLLAGNGNTGELFF,TGCGCCAGCAGCTTACTAGCGGGAAACGGGAACACCGGGGAGCTGTTTTTT
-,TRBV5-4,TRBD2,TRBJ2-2,CASSPRGGRFLGPGELFF,TGTGCCAGCAGCCCTAGGGGCGGGAGGTTTCTTGGGCCCGGGGAGCTGTTTTTT
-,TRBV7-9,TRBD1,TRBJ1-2,CASSLANRGVGYTF,TGTGCCAGCAGCTTAGCCAACAGGGGAGTTGGCTACACCTTC
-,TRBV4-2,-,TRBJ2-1,CASSHTKEGRHNEQFF,TGTGCCAGCAGCCACACCAAGGAGGGTCGGCACAATGAGCAGTTCTTC
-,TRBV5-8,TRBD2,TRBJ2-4,CASSGTSGSVGLDIQYF,TGTGCCAGCAGCGGGACTAGCGGGAGTGTGGGGTTGGACATTCAGTACTTC
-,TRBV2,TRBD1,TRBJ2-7,CASSERQGYSYEQYF,TGTGCCAGCAGTGAACGACAGGGGTACTCCTACGAGCAGTACTTC
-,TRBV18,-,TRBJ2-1,CASSPSSQSNEQFF,TGTGCCAGCTCGCCTAGCTCACAGTCGAATGAGCAGTTCTTC
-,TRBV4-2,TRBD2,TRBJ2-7,CASSQVPSGRKEQYF,TGTGCCAGCAGCCAAGTTCCTAGCGGGAGGAAAGAGCAGTACTTC
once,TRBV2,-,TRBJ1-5,CASSSSAGGYQPQHF,-
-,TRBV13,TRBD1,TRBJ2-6,CASSLGQGARGGANVLTF,TGTGCCAGCAGCTTAGGGCAGGGGGCGAGAGGTGGGGCCAACGTCCTGACTTTC
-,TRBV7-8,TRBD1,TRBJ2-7,CASSLERWTGRRSYEQYF,TGTGCCAGCAGCTTAGAACGGTGGACAGGGAGGCGATCCTACGAGCAGTACTTC
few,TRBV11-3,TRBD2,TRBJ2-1,CASSPGLAPYNEQFF,TGTGCCAGCAGCCCGGGACTAGCGCCTTACAATGAGCAGTTCTTC
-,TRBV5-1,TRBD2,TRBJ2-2,CASSWGASGTNTGELFF,TGCGCCAGCAGCTGGGGGGCTAGCGGGACCAACACCGGGGAGCTGTTTTTT
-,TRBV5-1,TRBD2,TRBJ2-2,CASSPDTLRERELFF,TGCGCCAGCAGCCCTGATACCTTGCGGGAGAGGGAGCTGTTTTTT
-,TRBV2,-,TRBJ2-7,CASREGRPPYEQYF,TGTGCCAGCAGGGAGGGGAGACCCCCCTACGAGCAGTACTTC
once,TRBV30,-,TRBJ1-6,CAWNPGGHAYNSPLHF,TGTGCCTGGAACCCCGGGGGTCACGCCTATAATTCACCCCTCCACTTT
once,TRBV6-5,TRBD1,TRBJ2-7,CASSRDRGSEQYF,TGTGCCAGCAGCCGTGACAGGGGGAGCGAGCAGTACTTC
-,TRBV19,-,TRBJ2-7,CASSIAGDEQYF,TGTGCCAGTAGTATAGCGGGAGACGAGCAGTACTTC
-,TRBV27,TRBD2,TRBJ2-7,CASSLGQAGMSLGEQYF,TGTGCCAGCAGTTTAGGACAAGCGGGAATGAGCTTAGGCGAGCAGTACTTC
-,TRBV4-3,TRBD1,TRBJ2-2,CASSQDATGNIRPNTGELFF,TGCGCCAGCAGCCAAGATGCGACAGGGAACATCCGCCCCAACACCGGGGAGCTGTTTTTT
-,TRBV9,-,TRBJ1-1,CASSGGGSMNTEAFF,TGTGCCAGCAGTGGGGGGGGGAGCATGAACACTGAAGCTTTCTTT
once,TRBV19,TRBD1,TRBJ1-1,CASRGQGSIEAFF,TGTGCCAGTAGGGGACAGGGGTCCATTGAAGCTTTCTTT
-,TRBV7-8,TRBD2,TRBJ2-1,CASSPGLAEYNEQFF,TGTGCCAGCAGCCCCGGACTAGCGGAGTACAATGAGCAGTTCTTC
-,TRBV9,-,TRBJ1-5,CASSEGGGLNQPQHF,TGTGCCAGCAGCGAGGGAGGGGGACTGAATCAGCCCCAGCATTTT
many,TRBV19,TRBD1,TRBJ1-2,CASRGTGLNGYTF,TGTGCCAGCCGTGGGACAGGGCTAAATGGCTACACCTTC
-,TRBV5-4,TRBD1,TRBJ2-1,CASSQWTGGFGEQFF,TGTGCCAGCAGCCAATGGACAGGGGGCTTTGGTGAGCAGTTCTTC
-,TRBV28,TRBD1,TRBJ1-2,CASSGQGRKSYGYTF,TGTGCCAGCAGTGGACAGGGAAGAAAAAGCTATGGCTACACCTTC
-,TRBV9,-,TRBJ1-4,CASSVGSPLTNEKLFF,TGTGCCAGCAGCGTAGGGAGCCCCTTGACTAATGAAAAACTGTTTTTT
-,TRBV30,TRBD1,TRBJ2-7,CAWSEGAGGVLYEQYF,TGTGCCTGGAGTGAGGGGGCTGGTGGTGTTCTCTACGAGCAGTACTTC
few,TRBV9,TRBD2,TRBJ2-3,CASSPREDTQYF,TGTGCCAGCAGCCCGCGGGAGGATACGCAGTATTTT
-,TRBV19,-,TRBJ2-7,CASSIELAEPTYEQYF,TGTGCCAGTAGTATAGAATTAGCGGAGCCAACCTACGAGCAGTACTTC
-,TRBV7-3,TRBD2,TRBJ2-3,CASSLTPSGRGDTQYF,TGTGCCAGCAGCTTAACGCCTAGCGGGAGAGGGGATACGCAGTATTTT
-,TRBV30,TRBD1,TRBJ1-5,CAWSVRGTANQPQHF,TGTGCCTGGAGTGTACGGGGGACAGCAAATCAGCCCCAGCATTTT
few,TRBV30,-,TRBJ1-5,CAWSELGNQPQHF,TGTGCCTGGAGCGAACTAGGCAATCAGCCCCAGCATTTT
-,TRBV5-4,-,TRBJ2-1,CASSLARGSYNEQFF,TGTGCCAGCAGCTTGGCCAGGGGTTCCTACAATGAGCAGTTCTTC
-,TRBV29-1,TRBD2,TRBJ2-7,CSVVLWGGEQYF,TGCAGCGTTGTGCTCTGGGGGGGCGAGCAGTACTTC
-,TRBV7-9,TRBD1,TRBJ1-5,CASSRTGGEDQPQHF,TGTGCCAGCAGCAGGACAGGGGGAGAGGATCAGCCCCAGCATTTT
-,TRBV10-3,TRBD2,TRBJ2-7,CAISESRGLAVPYEQYF,TGTGCCATCAGTGAGTCGAGGGGACTAGCGGTTCCCTACGAGCAGTACTTC